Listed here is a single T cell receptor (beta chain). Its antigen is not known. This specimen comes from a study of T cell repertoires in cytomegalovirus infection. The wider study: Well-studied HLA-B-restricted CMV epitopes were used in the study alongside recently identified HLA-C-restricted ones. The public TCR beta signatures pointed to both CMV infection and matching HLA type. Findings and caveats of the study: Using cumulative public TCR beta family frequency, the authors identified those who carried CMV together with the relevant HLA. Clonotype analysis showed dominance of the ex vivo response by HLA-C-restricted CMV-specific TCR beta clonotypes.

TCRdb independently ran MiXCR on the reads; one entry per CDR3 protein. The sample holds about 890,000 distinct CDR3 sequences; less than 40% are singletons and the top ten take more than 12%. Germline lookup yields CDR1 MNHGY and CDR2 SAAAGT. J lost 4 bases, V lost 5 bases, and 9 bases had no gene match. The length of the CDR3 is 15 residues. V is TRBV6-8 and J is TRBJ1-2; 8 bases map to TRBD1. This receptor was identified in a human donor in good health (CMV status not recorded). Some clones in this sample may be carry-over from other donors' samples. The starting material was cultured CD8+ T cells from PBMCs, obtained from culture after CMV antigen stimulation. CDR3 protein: CASSPVQGAIYGYTF. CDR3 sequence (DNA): TGTGCCAGCAGTCCCGTTCAGGGGGCGATCTATGGCTACACCTTC.